This T cell receptor (beta chain) is drawn from a study of blood T cell repertoires in COVID-19 (dated by TCRdb to about 2020). Background for the entire study: The collaborator samples originated in the United States, Italy and Spain and spanned the acute and convalescent phases of COVID-19. The prospective study material was composed of cDNA or gDNA derived from T cells, B-cell-depleted T cells, or PBMCs. Sample metadata almost always included a de-identified subject ID, COVID-19 status, age in years and sex. HLA class I and class II types, where available, came from metadata supplied by the sample provider rather than from assay-based typing. The dataset comprised deeply sampled blood TCRbeta repertoires from subjects exposed to, actively infected with, or recovered from COVID-19. Samples were obtained from the ongoing ImmuneRACE study (first 160 participants) and from about 1,300 subjects provided by 6 global collaborators. The repertoires were made available in a free public database intended to serve as a resource for research on the immune response to SARS-CoV-2. Study-wide conclusions, independent of this receptor: The quantity of clinical and demographic metadata differed by source and by participant and was supplied without curation.

A note on this clone: Its antigen specificity is not known. No base quality values were provided; no much bigger clone lies one nucleotide off.

Participants in the prospective study were aged roughly 18 to 89 years, lived in over 20 United States geographic areas, and enrolled through a virtual design. In the prospective study, participants were assigned to cohorts based on the clinical history participants reported in a screening survey and a study questionnaire. Exposed participants were defined as having been in contact with someone with a PCR-confirmed or clinician-diagnosed COVID-19 case within 2 weeks of study entry. Mobile phlebotomists in the prospective study collected whole blood, serum and a nasopharyngeal or oropharyngeal swab from every participant. Prospective study participants could optionally give additional blood draws and questionnaires over a 2-month period. Blood samples from the prospective study were shipped frozen or at room temperature prior to DNA extraction. The immunoSEQ Assay, a bias-controlled multiplex PCR, was used to amplify TCRbeta CDR3 regions from genomic DNA. Per the authors' processing: The number of nucleated cells in each sample was estimated by amplification of reference gene primers within the assay. To quantify the absolute abundance of each unique TCRbeta CDR3 rearrangement, sequence reads were collapsed and filtered. For each sample, productive Simpson clonality was calculated as the square root of Simpson's diversity index over productive rearrangements. TCRdb obtained this table from immuneACCESS and retained in-frame rearrangements with V and J assigned. These tables miss some clones; where compared with another copy, unresolved V genes account for less than half of the shortfall, and the remainder is unexplained. V, J and clone size reflect that table, while D and trimming were determined from the DNA. The sample has hundreds of thousands of clones on record, roughly 85% of them singletons. The top ten clones comprise approximately 4.8% of the sample.

Between the V and J ends, shortened by 1 base and 4 bases respectively, the junction contains 11 bases. From the germline V gene (reference sequence), CDR1 is LGHDT and CDR2 is YNNKEL. The CDR3 runs 15 amino acids, cysteine and phenylalanine included. Here the CDR3 DNA is all that survives: 45 bases in frame from base 1. Sequencing input: PBMCs or T cells enriched from blood (not recorded which). The rearrangement combines TRBV3-1 (or the pseudogene TRBV3-2) with TRBJ2-4; a confident D gene designation cannot be given. The TCR comes from a woman aged 50 to 65 who had been exposed to COVID-19. The nucleotides read TGTGCCAGCAGCCAAGGGTTGGGCCTAAAAAACATTCAGTACTTC. Its protein is CASSQGLGLKNIQYF.